Listed below are T cell receptor beta chains from one sample, sequenced in a study of blood T cell repertoires in COVID-19. The protocol was immunoSEQ multiplex PCR, while the TCRdb copy is restricted to in-frame clones and leaves out a portion. The sample lists just under 250,000 clones, approximately 84% occurring once. The sequencing input was peripheral blood. Source of these receptors: a young woman who had recovered from COVID-19. The conserved cysteine and the conserved F or W are not part of the CDR3 here. The order of the fields is CDR3 length, D gene, V gene, J gene, CDR3 protein. A D gene is named only where the DNA matches it firmly.

cdr3_length: 11; d_call: NA; v_call: TRBV5-4; j_call: TRBJ1-1; cdr3_aa: ASSPRTNPEAF
cdr3_length: 13; d_call: TRBD2; v_call: TRBV10-2; j_call: TRBJ2-1; cdr3_aa: ATRPAGGSYNEQF
cdr3_length: 14; d_call: NA; v_call: TRBV9; j_call: TRBJ1-2; cdr3_aa: ASSVDPLADTYGYT
cdr3_length: 13; d_call: TRBD2; v_call: TRBV5-1; j_call: TRBJ2-2; cdr3_aa: ASSPGLALAGELF
cdr3_length: 13; d_call: TRBD1; v_call: TRBV19; j_call: TRBJ1-1; cdr3_aa: ASSIMNRGNTEAF
cdr3_length: 18; d_call: NA; v_call: TRBV15; j_call: TRBJ1-5; cdr3_aa: ATSGIPVLGGGLSNQPQH
cdr3_length: 14; d_call: TRBD1; v_call: TRBV9; j_call: TRBJ1-4; cdr3_aa: ASSASPGTGSEKLF
cdr3_length: 19; d_call: NA; v_call: TRBV14; j_call: TRBJ2-2; cdr3_aa: ASSQDLVQGEVFPFIGELF
cdr3_length: 14; d_call: TRBD1; v_call: TRBV5-6; j_call: TRBJ1-4; cdr3_aa: ASSLTGGMSNEKLF
cdr3_length: 14; d_call: NA; v_call: TRBV7-2; j_call: TRBJ1-3; cdr3_aa: ASSSRGTFGGNTIY
cdr3_length: 17; d_call: NA; v_call: TRBV5-1; j_call: TRBJ1-1; cdr3_aa: ASSLAGGLADNLNTEAF
cdr3_length: 12; d_call: NA; v_call: TRBV6-5; j_call: TRBJ2-7; cdr3_aa: ASSYQGGTYEQY
cdr3_length: 10; d_call: TRBD1; v_call: TRBV25-1; j_call: TRBJ2-5; cdr3_aa: ATSDRGSTQY
cdr3_length: 12; d_call: NA; v_call: TRBV2; j_call: TRBJ1-1; cdr3_aa: ASVDGTLNTEAF
cdr3_length: 12; d_call: NA; v_call: TRBV5-4; j_call: TRBJ2-1; cdr3_aa: ASSLVLDLNEQF
cdr3_length: 12; d_call: NA; v_call: TRBV7-6; j_call: TRBJ2-7; cdr3_aa: ASSPPGSFRGQY
cdr3_length: 17; d_call: TRBD1; v_call: TRBV27; j_call: TRBJ1-2; cdr3_aa: ASSFIPPHRDRGRSGYT
cdr3_length: 13; d_call: TRBD1; v_call: TRBV7-9; j_call: TRBJ1-1; cdr3_aa: ASSLGGQMNTEAF
cdr3_length: 12; d_call: NA; v_call: TRBV2; j_call: TRBJ2-2; cdr3_aa: ASSEIRVTGELF
cdr3_length: 11; d_call: NA; v_call: TRBV12-3/TRBV12-4; j_call: TRBJ2-3; cdr3_aa: ASSVLATDTQY
cdr3_length: 10; d_call: NA; v_call: TRBV10-3; j_call: TRBJ2-7; cdr3_aa: AISESPGEQY
cdr3_length: 12; d_call: NA; v_call: TRBV20-1; j_call: TRBJ2-7; cdr3_aa: SASRETATGEQY
cdr3_length: 14; d_call: NA; v_call: TRBV2; j_call: TRBJ1-1; cdr3_aa: ASSKRTGILNTEAF
cdr3_length: 12; d_call: NA; v_call: TRBV5-5; j_call: TRBJ2-7; cdr3_aa: ASSLEGRHYEQY
cdr3_length: 12; d_call: NA; v_call: TRBV27; j_call: TRBJ2-2; cdr3_aa: ASSPGSAPGELF
cdr3_length: 12; d_call: NA; v_call: TRBV19; j_call: TRBJ2-3; cdr3_aa: ASTGPGYTDTQY
cdr3_length: 18; d_call: TRBD2; v_call: TRBV19; j_call: TRBJ2-1; cdr3_aa: ASSIRRRGAPLGSYNEQF
cdr3_length: 12; d_call: TRBD2; v_call: TRBV2; j_call: TRBJ2-3; cdr3_aa: ASRRGTNTDTQY
cdr3_length: 12; d_call: NA; v_call: TRBV6-1; j_call: TRBJ1-4; cdr3_aa: ASSDRGPNEKLF
cdr3_length: 13; d_call: TRBD1; v_call: TRBV5-1; j_call: TRBJ2-1; cdr3_aa: ASSLYGTGGNEQF
cdr3_length: 13; d_call: TRBD1; v_call: TRBV27; j_call: TRBJ1-5; cdr3_aa: ASSLTGALNQPQH
cdr3_length: 14; d_call: TRBD1; v_call: TRBV19; j_call: TRBJ1-4; cdr3_aa: ASRLNSRGREEKLF
cdr3_length: 17; d_call: TRBD1; v_call: TRBV7-3; j_call: TRBJ1-2; cdr3_aa: ASSEVKYTGGAASYGYT
cdr3_length: 12; d_call: NA; v_call: TRBV2; j_call: TRBJ2-4; cdr3_aa: AATRGLAKNIQY
cdr3_length: 15; d_call: TRBD1; v_call: TRBV7-9; j_call: TRBJ1-4; cdr3_aa: ASSLTGGVATNEKLF
cdr3_length: 11; d_call: NA; v_call: TRBV3-1/TRBV3-2; j_call: TRBJ1-5; cdr3_aa: ASSPTGHQPQH
cdr3_length: 10; d_call: NA; v_call: TRBV7-8; j_call: TRBJ2-3; cdr3_aa: ASSRERFTQY
cdr3_length: 16; d_call: NA; v_call: TRBV23-1; j_call: TRBJ1-4; cdr3_aa: ASTQSERQRATNEKLF
cdr3_length: 14; d_call: NA; v_call: TRBV5-1; j_call: TRBJ2-7; cdr3_aa: ASSLDGQIRTYEQY
cdr3_length: 11; d_call: NA; v_call: TRBV6-5; j_call: TRBJ2-5; cdr3_aa: ASSYSPGETQY
cdr3_length: 10; d_call: TRBD2; v_call: TRBV13; j_call: TRBJ2-1; cdr3_aa: ASSLALAGEF
cdr3_length: 15; d_call: TRBD2; v_call: TRBV20-1; j_call: TRBJ2-7; cdr3_aa: SASKWERGKYSYEQY
cdr3_length: 11; d_call: NA; v_call: TRBV28; j_call: TRBJ1-1; cdr3_aa: ASRQGPPGWAF
cdr3_length: 12; d_call: TRBD1; v_call: TRBV10-3; j_call: TRBJ1-2; cdr3_aa: AITPGTAYYGYT
cdr3_length: 11; d_call: NA; v_call: TRBV7-2; j_call: TRBJ2-1; cdr3_aa: ASSSSRSRVQF
cdr3_length: 13; d_call: NA; v_call: TRBV5-1; j_call: TRBJ2-1; cdr3_aa: ASSVTMTTYNEQF
cdr3_length: 12; d_call: NA; v_call: TRBV12-5; j_call: TRBJ1-6; cdr3_aa: ASGLYRENSPLH
cdr3_length: 14; d_call: TRBD2; v_call: TRBV5-1; j_call: TRBJ2-3; cdr3_aa: ASSLSGGTSTDTQY